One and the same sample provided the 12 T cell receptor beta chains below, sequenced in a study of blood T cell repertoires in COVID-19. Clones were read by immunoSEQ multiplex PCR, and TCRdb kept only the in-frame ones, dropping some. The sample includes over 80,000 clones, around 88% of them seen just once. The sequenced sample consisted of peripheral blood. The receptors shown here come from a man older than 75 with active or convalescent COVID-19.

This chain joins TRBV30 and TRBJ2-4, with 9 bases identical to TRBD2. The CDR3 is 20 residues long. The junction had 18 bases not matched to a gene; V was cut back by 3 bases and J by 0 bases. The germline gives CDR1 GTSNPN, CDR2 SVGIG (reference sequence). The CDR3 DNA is TGTGCCTGGAGCGGACCTGCTCCCGGGACTAGCAACATAGCCAAAAACATTCAGTACTTC. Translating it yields CAWSGPAPGTSNIAKNIQYF.

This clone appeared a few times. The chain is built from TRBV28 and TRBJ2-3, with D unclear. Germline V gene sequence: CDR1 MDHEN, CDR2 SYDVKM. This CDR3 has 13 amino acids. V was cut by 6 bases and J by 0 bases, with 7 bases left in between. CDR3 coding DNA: TGTGCCAGCAGCATCGGGAGCACAGATACGCAGTATTTT. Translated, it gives CASSIGSTDTQYF. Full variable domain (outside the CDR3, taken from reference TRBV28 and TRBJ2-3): DVKVTQSSRYLVKRTGEKVFLECVQDMDHENMFWYRQDPGLGLRLIYFSYDVKMKEKGDIPEGYSVSREKKERFSLILESASTNQTSMYLCASSIGSTDTQYFGPGTRLTVL.

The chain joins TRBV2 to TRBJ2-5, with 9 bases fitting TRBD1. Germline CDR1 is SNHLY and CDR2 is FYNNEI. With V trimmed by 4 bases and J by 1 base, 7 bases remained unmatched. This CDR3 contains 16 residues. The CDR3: CASSGQGGIRQETQYF. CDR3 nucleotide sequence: TGTGCCAGCAGTGGACAGGGGGGAATTCGCCAAGAGACCCAGTACTTC.

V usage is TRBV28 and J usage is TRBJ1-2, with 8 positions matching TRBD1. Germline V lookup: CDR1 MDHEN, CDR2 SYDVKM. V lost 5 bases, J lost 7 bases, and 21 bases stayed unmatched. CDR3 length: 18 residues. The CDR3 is CASSPPPGWAGGIAGYTF. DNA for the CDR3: TGTGCCAGCAGTCCTCCCCCGGGGTGGGCAGGGGGCATTGCTGGCTACACCTTC.

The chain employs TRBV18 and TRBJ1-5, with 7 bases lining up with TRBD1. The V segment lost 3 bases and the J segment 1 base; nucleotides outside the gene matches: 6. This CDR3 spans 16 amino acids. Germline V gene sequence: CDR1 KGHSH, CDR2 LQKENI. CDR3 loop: CASSPMGQQSNQPQHF. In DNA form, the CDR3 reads TGTGCCAGCTCACCCATGGGACAGCAGAGCAATCAGCCCCAGCATTTT.

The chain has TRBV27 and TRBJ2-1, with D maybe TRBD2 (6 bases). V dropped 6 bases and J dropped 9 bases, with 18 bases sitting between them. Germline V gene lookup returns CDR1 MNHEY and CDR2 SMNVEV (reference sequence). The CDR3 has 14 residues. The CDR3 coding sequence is TGTGCCAGCAGCCCTAGGCTGACCGGGGGTGAGCAGTTCTTC. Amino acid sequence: CASSPRLTGGEQFF.

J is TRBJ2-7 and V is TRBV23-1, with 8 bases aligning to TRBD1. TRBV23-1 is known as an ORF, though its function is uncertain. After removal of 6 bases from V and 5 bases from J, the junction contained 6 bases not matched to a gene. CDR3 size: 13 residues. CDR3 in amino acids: CASSQDRAHEQYF. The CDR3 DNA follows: TGCGCCAGCAGCCAGGACAGGGCCCACGAGCAGTACTTC.

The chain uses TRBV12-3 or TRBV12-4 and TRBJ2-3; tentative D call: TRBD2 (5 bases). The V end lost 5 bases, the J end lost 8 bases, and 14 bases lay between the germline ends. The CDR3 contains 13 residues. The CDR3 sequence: CASSPQDAGTQYF. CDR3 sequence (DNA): TGTGCCAGCAGTCCCCAGGACGCGGGTACGCAGTATTTT.

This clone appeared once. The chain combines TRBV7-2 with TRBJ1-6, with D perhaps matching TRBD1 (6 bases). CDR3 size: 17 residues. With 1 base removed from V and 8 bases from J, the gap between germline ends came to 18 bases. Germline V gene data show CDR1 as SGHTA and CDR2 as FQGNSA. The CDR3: CASSLGRYRVDDSPLHF. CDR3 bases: TGTGCCAGCAGCTTAGGGAGATACAGGGTGGATGATTCACCCCTCCACTTT.

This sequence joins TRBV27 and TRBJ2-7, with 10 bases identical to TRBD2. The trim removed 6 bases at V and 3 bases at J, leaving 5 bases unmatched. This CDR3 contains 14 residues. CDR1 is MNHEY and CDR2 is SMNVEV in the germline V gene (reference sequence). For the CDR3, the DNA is TGTGCCAGCAGCGGACTAGCGGAGGGCTACGAGCAGTACTTC. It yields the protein CASSGLAEGYEQYF.

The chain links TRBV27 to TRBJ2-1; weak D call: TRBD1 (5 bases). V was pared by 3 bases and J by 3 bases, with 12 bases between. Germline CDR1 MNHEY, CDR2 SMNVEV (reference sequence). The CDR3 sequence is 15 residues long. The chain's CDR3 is CASSLAPGFYNEQFF. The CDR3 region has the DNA TGTGCCAGCAGTTTGGCCCCAGGGTTCTACAATGAGCAGTTCTTC.

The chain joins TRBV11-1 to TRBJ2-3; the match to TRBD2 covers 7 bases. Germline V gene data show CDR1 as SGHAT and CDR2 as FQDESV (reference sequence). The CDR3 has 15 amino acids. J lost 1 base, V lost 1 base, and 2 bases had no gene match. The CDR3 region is CASSLVLAGTDTQYF. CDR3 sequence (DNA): TGTGCCAGCAGCTTAGTGCTAGCGGGCACAGATACGCAGTATTTT.